These 5 T cell receptor beta chains share one sample of origin, sequenced in a study of blood T cell repertoires in COVID-19. The protocol was immunoSEQ multiplex PCR, while the TCRdb copy is restricted to in-frame clones and leaves out a portion. The sample lists hundreds of thousands of clones; roughly four fifths were seen once. Sequenced input: peripheral blood. Receptors were obtained from a woman in her 70s with acute or convalescent COVID-19.

The chain couples TRBV6-2 or TRBV6-3 to TRBJ1-5, with 7 nucleotides matching TRBD1. With 0 bases clipped from V and 4 bases from J, the junction kept 15 bases outside the gene matches. The CDR3 spans 19 residues. Per germline, CDR1 MNHEY and CDR2 SVGEGT. The CDR3 bases are TGTGCCAGCAGTTACTCGAGGAGTTTTAGGGACAGTGGAAATCAGCCCCAGCATTTT. Amino acids: CASSYSRSFRDSGNQPQHF.

The table lists this clone with a few counts. The gene calls are TRBV2 and TRBJ1-6; D might be TRBD1 (5 bases). The CDR3 has 13 residues. CDR1 SNHLY and CDR2 FYNNEI come from the germline V gene. V was clipped by 7 bases and J by 14 bases, with 18 bases between them. CDR3 protein: CASNLDNLKSLHF. The CDR3 bases are TGTGCCAGCAATTTGGACAACCTGAAGTCCCTCCACTTT.

This chain joins TRBV29-1 and TRBJ2-7; the match to TRBD1 covers 8 bases. The V gene's germline CDR1 is SQVTM and CDR2 ANQGSEA. V was clipped by 3 bases and J by 3 bases; unmatched bases: 4. This CDR3 has 13 amino acids. In DNA, the CDR3 is TGCAGCGTTGAGGTAGACAGGGGCTACGAGCAGTACTTC. Its protein product is CSVEVDRGYEQYF.

The V and J genes are TRBV7-8 and TRBJ1-2; 7 nucleotides match TRBD1. Per the germline V gene, CDR1 is SGHVS and CDR2 is FQNEAQ. V was pared by 5 bases and J by 4 bases, with 7 bases of the junction left unmatched. This CDR3 comprises 14 residues. Written as DNA, the CDR3 is TGTGCCAGCAGCCCTGGGACAGCTGGCTATGGCTACACCTTC. Protein product: CASSPGTAGYGYTF.

Remarks on this clone: The same CDR3 also results from other DNA sequences found in this sample. J is TRBJ2-2 and V is TRBV5-1; possibly TRBD1 for D (8 bases). The CDR3 covers 17 residues. The germline CDR1 and CDR2 sequences are SGHRS and YFSETQ. Trimming took off 0 bases at V and 6 bases at J, with 18 bases between the two ends. Here the CDR3 DNA reads TGCGCCAGCAGCTTGGCTTACAGGGGGGCGGGGGCCGGGGAGCTGTTTTTT. Its translation is CASSLAYRGAGAGELFF.